One and the same sample provided the 29 T cell receptor beta chains below, sequenced in a study of T cell repertoires in ileal Crohn's disease. Here immunoSEQ multiplex PCR was the method, and the copy in TCRdb shows in-frame clones only, minus some. The data contain more than 5,500 clones, approximately 80% of them singletons. Specimen: ileal tissue. All receptors come from an adult with Crohn's disease.

J is TRBJ2-3 and V is TRBV4-1; 9 bases are a match to TRBD2. There are 16 residues in the CDR3. The ends lost 4 bases at V and 4 bases at J; junction bases unmatched: 9. The germline CDR1 and CDR2 sequences are MGHRA and YSYEKL. The CDR3 sequence: CASSRTLAGASDTQYF. DNA of the CDR3: TGCGCCAGCAGCCGAACTTTAGCGGGAGCTTCAGATACGCAGTATTTT.

The rearrangement links TRBV2 to TRBJ2-1, with D perhaps TRBD1 (6 bases). Germline V gene lookup returns CDR1 SNHLY and CDR2 FYNNEI. The length of the CDR3 is 15 residues. V was trimmed by 7 bases and J by 5 bases, leaving 18 bases between them. CDR3 bases: TGTGCCAGCACCGAACAGGGTGACACAGACAATGAGCAGTTCTTC. Its protein product is CASTEQGDTDNEQFF.

The CDR3 protein is CASSYLRLAGGSGELFF. The CDR3, as DNA: TGTGCCAGCAGTTACTTAAGACTAGCGGGAGGGTCCGGGGAGCTGTTTTTT. The chain recombines TRBV27 with TRBJ2-2; 14 nucleotides align to TRBD2. With 4 bases clipped from V and 6 bases from J, the junction kept 7 bases outside the gene matches. The CDR3 loop spans 17 amino acids. Germline-derived CDR1 and CDR2 are MNHEY and SMNVEV (reference sequence).

This chain links TRBV6-5 with TRBJ1-1; 7 bases fit TRBD1. Looked up from germline, CDR1 is MNHEY and CDR2 is SVGAGI. The length of the CDR3 is 13 residues. J lost 5 bases, V lost 4 bases, and 4 bases had no gene match. The CDR3 region has the DNA TGTGCCAGCAGTTCTTACAGGGGAACTGAAGCTTTCTTT. This encodes CASSSYRGTEAFF.

The V gene is TRBV27, the J gene TRBJ1-2; unclear D gene. The CDR3 contains 15 residues. V lost 2 bases to trimming and J lost 1 base, with 11 bases between them. Per the germline V gene, CDR1 is MNHEY and CDR2 is SMNVEV (reference sequence). The CDR3 DNA sequence: TGTGCCAGCAGTTTAGGGAGTGGGGATAACTATGGCTACACCTTC. Protein: CASSLGSGDNYGYTF.

The chain recombines TRBV7-2 with TRBJ1-4; D not resolved. Germline-derived CDR1 and CDR2 are SGHTA and FQGNSA. Trimming removed 3 bases at V and 8 bases at J, with 16 bases between. The CDR3 consists of 15 residues. CDR3 residues: CASSFKNTAREKLFF. CDR3 in DNA: TGTGCCAGCAGCTTTAAGAACACAGCCCGGGAAAAACTGTTTTTT.

The J gene is TRBJ1-1, the V gene TRBV9; D is unresolved. CDR1 and CDR2 (germline): SGDLS, YYNGEE. The CDR3 is made up of 13 amino acids. V was clipped by 2 bases and J by 2 bases, with 7 bases between them. The CDR3 DNA reads as TGTGCCAGCAGCGTGGGCTTTAACACTGAAGCTTTCTTT. Translation: CASSVGFNTEAFF.

The J gene is TRBJ1-6, the V gene TRBV5-1; D unresolved. This CDR3 contains 15 residues. The germline V gene has CDR1 SGHRS and CDR2 YFSETQ. The V gene lost 1 base and the J gene lost 9 bases, with 14 bases spanning the gap. CDR3 sequence reads: CASSLSPGEGSPLHF. In nucleotides, the CDR3 is TGCGCCAGCAGCTTGTCTCCAGGCGAAGGTTCACCCCTCCACTTT. Full variable domain (remainder filled in from reference TRBV5-1 and TRBJ1-6): KAGVTQTPRYLIKTRGQQVTLSCSPISGHRSVSWYQQTPGQGLQFLFEYFSETQRNKGNFPGRFSGRQFSNSRSEMNVSTLELGDSALYLCASSLSPGEGSPLHFGNGTRLTVT.

This sequence joins TRBV10-3 and TRBJ2-5, with D hard to call. The V gene lost 4 bases and the J gene lost 4 bases, with 13 bases spanning the gap. This CDR3 is built from 14 residues. The germline V gene has CDR1 ENHRY and CDR2 SYGVKD. The CDR3 is CAISGHQAPETQYF. The CDR3 DNA reads TGTGCCATCAGTGGTCACCAAGCACCAGAGACCCAGTACTTC.

A remark on this clone: One end of the junction does not line up with germline, which may come from a read error. The chain is built from TRBV7-9 and TRBJ2-1, with 9 bases that match TRBD1. Germline V gene sequence: CDR1 SEHNR, CDR2 FQNEAQ (reference sequence). This CDR3 has 15 amino acids. CDR3 region: CATSRGGQGSNEQFF. The DNA for the CDR3 is TGTGCCACCAGCCGTGGGGGACAGGGTTCCAATGAGCAGTTCTTC.

This clone was counted only a few times. This chain links TRBV5-6 with TRBJ1-1, with D perhaps matching TRBD1 (6 bases). The CDR3 sequence is 17 residues long. V was trimmed by 4 bases and J by 10 bases, leaving 29 bases between them. Germline-derived CDR1 and CDR2 are SGHDT and YYEEEE. CDR3 loop: CASSPIHLRQEPMSAFF. Written as DNA, the CDR3 is TGTGCCAGCAGCCCAATTCACCTCAGACAGGAACCTATGTCAGCTTTCTTT.

The chain links TRBV14 to TRBJ1-1, with D possibly matching TRBD1 (6 bases). V was clipped by 4 bases and J by 4 bases, with 13 bases between them. Germline lookup yields CDR1 SGHDN and CDR2 FVKESK. The CDR3 has 14 residues. The CDR3 loop reads CASSLYRARTEAFF. The CDR3 DNA sequence: TGTGCCAGCAGCCTGTACAGGGCGCGCACTGAAGCTTTCTTT.

This clone ranks as large (0.1 to 1%). V usage is TRBV28 and J usage is TRBJ1-3; possible D gene TRBD1, 5 bases. This CDR3 is built from 15 residues. V lost 2 bases and J 3 bases, leaving 11 bases between the germline ends. CDR1 is MDHEN, CDR2 SYDVKM, per germline. Here the CDR3 DNA reads TGTGCCAGCAGTTTACGACAGACCTATGGAAACACCATATATTTT. Translated: CASSLRQTYGNTIYF.

The V and J genes are TRBV11-2 and TRBJ2-1, with TRBD1 matching 10 bases. The CDR3 totals 14 residues. The germline V gene has CDR1 SGHAT and CDR2 FQNNGV. V was clipped by 5 bases and J by 8 bases; unmatched bases: 6. The CDR3 DNA follows: TGTGCCAGCAGCCGGGACAGGGGAGGGGATGAGCAGTTCTTC. It translates to CASSRDRGGDEQFF. Based on the CDR3 plus reference TRBV11-2 and TRBJ2-1, the full variable domain is EAGVAQSPRYKIIEKRQSVAFWCNPISGHATLYWYQQILGQGPKLLIQFQNNGVVDDSQLPKDRFSAERLKGVDSTLKIQPAKLEDSAVYLCASSRDRGGDEQFFGPGTRLTVL.

The chain links TRBV7-9 to TRBJ1-2; tentatively, D is TRBD1 (5 bases). In germline, CDR1 is SEHNR, CDR2 FQNEAQ (reference sequence). V lost 7 bases, J lost 2 bases, and 11 bases lay in between. CDR3 length: 13 residues. The CDR3 loop is CASTPGLNYGYTF. The CDR3 DNA follows: TGTGCCAGCACCCCAGGGCTAAACTATGGCTACACCTTC.

This chain links TRBV5-1 with TRBJ2-5; D perhaps matches TRBD1 (6 bases). The CDR3 spans 14 residues. V dropped 5 bases and J dropped 1 base, with 12 bases sitting between them. Germline V gene sequence: CDR1 SGHRS, CDR2 YFSETQ. The CDR3 region is CASSYQGSQETQYF. The CDR3 nucleotides are TGCGCCAGCAGTTATCAGGGGAGCCAAGAGACCCAGTACTTC.

The chain carries TRBV4-3 and TRBJ2-7, with 9 bases lining up with TRBD2. Germline V gives CDR1 LGHNA, CDR2 YSLEER. After removal of 1 base from V and 3 bases from J, the junction contained 4 bases not matched to a gene. This CDR3 comprises 15 residues. The CDR3 DNA is TGCGCCAGCAGCCAAGGGACTAGCGCGGGCTACGAGCAGTACTTC. As protein: CASSQGTSAGYEQYF.

The J gene is TRBJ2-3, the V gene TRBV6-1, with TRBD2 matching 7 bases. CDR1 and CDR2 from the germline V gene are MNHNS and SASEGT. The trim removed 5 bases at V and 1 base at J, leaving 3 bases unmatched. The CDR3 extends over 14 amino acids. CDR3 residues: CASSLSGGTDTQYF. The DNA of the CDR3 is TGTGCCAGCAGTTTAAGCGGGGGCACAGATACGCAGTATTTT.

The J gene is TRBJ1-3, the V gene TRBV27, with TRBD1 as a possible D gene (6 bases). CDR1 MNHEY and CDR2 SMNVEV come from the germline V gene (reference sequence). The CDR3 runs to 15 residues. Trimming stripped 5 bases from V and 2 bases from J, with 13 bases between. The CDR3 loop reads CASSSLGATGNTIYF. CDR3 bases: TGTGCCAGCAGTAGTTTGGGGGCTACTGGAAACACCATATATTTT.

The V gene is TRBV27, the J gene TRBJ2-7, with D perhaps matching TRBD1 (7 bases). The CDR3 runs 15 residues. Germline V gives CDR1 MNHEY, CDR2 SMNVEV (reference sequence). Deletions cut 5 bases from V and 0 bases from J, with 14 bases between. CDR3 in DNA: TGTGCCAGCAGTGGGTCAGGGGGAGGCTCCTACGAGCAGTACTTC. This encodes CASSGSGGGSYEQYF.

The chain uses TRBV28 and TRBJ1-2, with D possibly being TRBD1 (6 bases). CDR1 is MDHEN and CDR2 is SYDVKM in the germline V gene. V lost 6 bases, J lost 8 bases, and 25 bases lay in between. The length of the CDR3 is 16 residues. The CDR3 DNA reads TGTGCCAGCAGACCTACAGGGAGGGGATCAGGTTACGGCTACACCTTC. This codes for CASRPTGRGSGYGYTF.

The genes are TRBV7-9 and TRBJ2-5; 8 bases are shared with TRBD2. The CDR3 loop spans 16 amino acids. Germline loops: CDR1 SEHNR, CDR2 FQNEAQ (reference sequence). Trimming took 5 bases from V and 2 from J; bases not matched to a gene: 10. The CDR3 DNA is TGTGCCAGCAGCCGCCGGAGCGGGGGAGGGCAAGAGACCCAGTACTTC. Its translation: CASSRRSGGGQETQYF.

The chain employs TRBV27 and TRBJ2-7; 10 bases map to TRBD2. CDR3 length equals 15 residues. Trimming cost V 8 bases and J 4 bases; bases outside gene matches: 11. CDR1 is MNHEY and CDR2 is SMNVEV in the germline V gene (reference sequence). The CDR3 is CASRSGPSGSYEQYF. The DNA for the CDR3 is TGTGCCAGCCGGAGCGGCCCTAGCGGGAGTTACGAGCAGTACTTC.

The chain has TRBV7-9 and TRBJ2-7, with D perhaps TRBD2 (5 bases). The CDR3 is 16 residues long. V lost 4 bases to trimming and J lost 1 base, with 17 bases between them. CDR1 SEHNR and CDR2 FQNEAQ come from the germline V gene (reference sequence). For the CDR3, the DNA is TGTGCCAGCAGCTCTTATGGACTCTCCGTTTCCTACGAGCAGTACTTC. This translates into CASSSYGLSVSYEQYF. Looking up the rest from reference TRBV7-9 and TRBJ2-7 gives the full variable domain: DTGVSQNPRHKITKRGQNVTFRCDPISEHNRLYWYRQTLGQGPEFLTYFQNEAQLEKSRLLSDRFSAERPKGSFSTLEIQRTEQGDSAMYLCASSSYGLSVSYEQYFGPGTRLTVT.

CDR3 amino acids: CASSYGSGTGRDEQYF. CDR3 nucleotide sequence: TGTGCCAGCAGTTACGGATCCGGGACAGGGAGAGACGAGCAGTACTTC. The chain has TRBV6-5 and TRBJ2-7; 9 bases fit TRBD1. The CDR3 has 16 amino acids. Germline V gives CDR1 MNHEY, CDR2 SVGAGI. V was pared by 2 bases and J by 5 bases, with 10 bases of the junction left unmatched.

This chain joins TRBV4-1 and TRBJ2-3; 8 bases are shared with TRBD2. Per the germline V gene, CDR1 is MGHRA and CDR2 is YSYEKL. V shed 4 bases and J 9 bases; nucleotides not matched to a gene: 9. The CDR3 has 14 amino acids. DNA for the CDR3: TGCGCCAGCAGCCCACTTCGGACTAGCCGGACGCAGTATTTT. Translation: CASSPLRTSRTQYF.

The V gene is TRBV6-1, the J gene TRBJ2-7, with 7 bases lining up with TRBD1. Germline V gene lookup returns CDR1 MNHNS and CDR2 SASEGT. The length of the CDR3 is 13 residues. V trimming: 8 bases; J trimming: 2 bases; junction bases outside the gene matches: 6. CDR3 coding DNA: TGTGCCAGCCAACGGACAGGTCCCTACGAGCAGTACTTC. It codes for CASQRTGPYEQYF.

There are a few counts of this clone. The V and J genes are TRBV27 and TRBJ2-1, with D unresolved. Germline CDR1 is MNHEY and CDR2 is SMNVEV (reference sequence). The CDR3 consists of 14 residues. Trimming removed 6 bases at V and 0 bases at J, with 9 bases between. The CDR3 protein is CASRPQSSYNEQFF. Here the CDR3 DNA reads TGTGCCAGCAGACCACAGAGCTCCTACAATGAGCAGTTCTTC.

This clone was found a few times. The rearrangement uses TRBV28 and TRBJ1-2; D is ambiguous. Trimming cost V 10 bases and J 4 bases, with 4 bases left between them. Germline V lookup: CDR1 MDHEN, CDR2 SYDVKM. CDR3 size: 9 residues. The CDR3 DNA sequence: TGTGCCACAGGCTATGGCTACACCTTC. Translating gives CATGYGYTF.